This T cell receptor beta chain derives from a study of T cells in Graves' hyperthyroidism and ophthalmopathy. TCR beta CDR3 region amplification was performed from RNA transcripts. The HTBI primer set was used in a first-round RT-PCR of the TCR CDR3. One entry per CDR3 protein, called by TCRdb with MiXCR from the multiplex PCR reads. The sample yields approximately 700,000 distinct CDR3 sequences, approximately 42% seen once. Germline assignment: CDR1 SGHDT and CDR2 YYEEEE. The trim removed 0 bases at V and 5 bases at J, leaving 10 bases unmatched. The CDR3 has 16 residues. Researchers barred patients who had uncontrolled infection, other autoimmune disease, pregnancy or lactation. The diagnostic basis comprised clinical symptoms, serum thyroxine and TRAb, thyroid ultrasound and orbital computed tomography.

Sequences were obtained from peripheral blood or thyroid tissue (not recorded which). The sequence was obtained from an adult man with Graves' disease, either hyperthyroidism or ophthalmopathy (not recorded which). This chain links TRBV5-6 with TRBJ1-2, with 7 bases aligning to TRBD1. CDR3 bases: TGTGCCAGCAGCTTGGACAGGGGCAAGCTAAGATATGGCTACACCTTC. This encodes CASSLDRGKLRYGYTF.